The sequence of this T cell receptor (beta chain) was determined in a study of T cells after yellow fever vaccination. UMIs and a universal primer site were added when TCR cDNA was made by 5'RACE template switching. TCRdb recomputed calls from the 5' RACE reads with MiXCR, one row per CDR3 protein. This repertoire shows over 20,000 distinct CDR3 sequences, 5.5% found once; its top ten account for 12%. There are many counts of this clonotype. Trimming stripped 6 bases from V and 8 bases from J, with 32 bases between. Germline lookup yields CDR1 MNHNY and CDR2 SVGAGI (reference sequence). The length of the CDR3 is 20 residues.

The chain recombines TRBV6-6 with TRBJ1-6, with no clear D. The specimen was PBMCs, either bulk or a sorted T-cell subset (CD4+, CD8+, memory, or dextramer-sorted; not recorded which), collected 15 days after the yellow fever booster vaccination. This TCR derives from a man in his thirties or forties who received the YFV17D yellow fever vaccine. CDR3 in DNA: TGTGCCAGCAGGAAAAGCCCCCCACTCTGGGAGGTAGGAGGCGATTCACCCCTCCACTTT. This gives the protein CASRKSPPLWEVGGDSPLHF.